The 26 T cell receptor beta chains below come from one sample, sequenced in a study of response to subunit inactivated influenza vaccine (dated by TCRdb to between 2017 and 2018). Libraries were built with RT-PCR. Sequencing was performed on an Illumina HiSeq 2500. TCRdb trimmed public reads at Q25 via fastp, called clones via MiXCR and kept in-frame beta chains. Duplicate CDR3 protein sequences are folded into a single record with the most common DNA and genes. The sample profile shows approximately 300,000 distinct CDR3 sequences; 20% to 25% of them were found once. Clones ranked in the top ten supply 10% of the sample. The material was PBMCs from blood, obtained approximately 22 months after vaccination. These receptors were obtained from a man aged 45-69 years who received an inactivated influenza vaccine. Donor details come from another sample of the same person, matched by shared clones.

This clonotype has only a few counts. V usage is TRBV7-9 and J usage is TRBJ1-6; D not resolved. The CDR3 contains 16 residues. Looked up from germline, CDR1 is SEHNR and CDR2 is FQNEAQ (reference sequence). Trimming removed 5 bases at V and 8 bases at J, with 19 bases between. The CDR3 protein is CASSPRRASGDSPLHF. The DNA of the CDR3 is TGTGCCAGCAGCCCCCGGCGTGCAAGCGGGGATTCACCCCTCCACTTT.

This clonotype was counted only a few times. In DNA form, the CDR3 reads TGTGCCAGCAGCTTGGGACAGATTAATCAGCCCCAGCATTTT. This encodes CASSLGQINQPQHF. V and J are TRBV5-6 and TRBJ1-5; D possibly corresponds to TRBD1 (5 bases). CDR3 size: 14 residues. Looked up from germline, CDR1 is SGHDT and CDR2 is YYEEEE. V was shortened by 0 bases and J by 4 bases, with 8 bases between the two germline ends.

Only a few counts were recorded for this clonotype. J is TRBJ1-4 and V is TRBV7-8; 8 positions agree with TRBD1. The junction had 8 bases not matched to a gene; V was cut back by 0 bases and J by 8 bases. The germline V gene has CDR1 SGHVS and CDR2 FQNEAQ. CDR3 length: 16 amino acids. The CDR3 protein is CASSLARTGPQEKLFF. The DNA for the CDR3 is TGTGCCAGCAGCTTAGCGAGGACAGGGCCGCAAGAAAAACTGTTTTTT. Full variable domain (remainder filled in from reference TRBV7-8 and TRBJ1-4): GAGVSQSPRYKVAKRGQDVALRCDPISGHVSLFWYQQALGQGPEFLTYFQNEAQLDKSGLPSDRFFAERPEGSVSTLKIQRTQQEDSAVYLCASSLARTGPQEKLFFGSGTQLSVL.

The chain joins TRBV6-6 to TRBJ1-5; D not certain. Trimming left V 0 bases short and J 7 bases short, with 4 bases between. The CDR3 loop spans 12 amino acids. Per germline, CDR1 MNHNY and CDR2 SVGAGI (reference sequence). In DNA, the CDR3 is TGTGCCAGCAGTTACTCGATCCAGCCCCAGCATTTT. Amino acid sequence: CASSYSIQPQHF.

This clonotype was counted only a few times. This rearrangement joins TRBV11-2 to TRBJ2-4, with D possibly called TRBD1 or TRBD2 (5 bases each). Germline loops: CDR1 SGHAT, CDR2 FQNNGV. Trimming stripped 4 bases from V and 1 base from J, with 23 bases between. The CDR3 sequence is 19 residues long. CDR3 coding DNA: TGTGCCAGCAGCTCGCCCCCGGGACGGCGAGCCTTTGCCAAAAACATTCAGTACTTC. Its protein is CASSSPPGRRAFAKNIQYF.

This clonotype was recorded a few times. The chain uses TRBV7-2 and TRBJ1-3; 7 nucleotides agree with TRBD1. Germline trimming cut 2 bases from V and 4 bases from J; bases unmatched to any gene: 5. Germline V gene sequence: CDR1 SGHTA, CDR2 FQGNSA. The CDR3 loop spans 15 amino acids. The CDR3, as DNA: TGTGCCAGCAGCTTATCCACAGGGGCGGGAAACACCATATATTTT. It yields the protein CASSLSTGAGNTIYF. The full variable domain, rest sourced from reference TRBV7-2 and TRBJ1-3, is GAGVSQSPSNKVTEKGKDVELRCDPISGHTALYWYRQSLGQGLEFLIYFQGNSAPDKSGLPSDRFSAERTGGSVSTLTIQRTQQEDSAVYLCASSLSTGAGNTIYFGEGSWLTVV.

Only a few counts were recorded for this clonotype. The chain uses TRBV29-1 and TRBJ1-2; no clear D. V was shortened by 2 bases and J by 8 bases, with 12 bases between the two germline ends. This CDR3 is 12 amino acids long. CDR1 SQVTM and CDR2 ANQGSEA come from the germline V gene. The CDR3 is CSVELTGAGYTF. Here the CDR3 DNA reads TGCAGCGTTGAACTCACGGGAGCCGGCTACACCTTC.

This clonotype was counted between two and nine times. CDR3 region: CASRQDATGELFF. CDR3 DNA sequence: TGCGCCAGTCGACAGGATGCCACCGGGGAGCTGTTTTTT. This chain joins TRBV10-1 and TRBJ2-2, with a possible D match to TRBD1 (6 bases). V lost 9 bases to trimming and J lost 4 bases, with 12 bases between them. Germline loops: CDR1 WNHNN, CDR2 SYGVQD (reference sequence). This CDR3 region has 13 residues.

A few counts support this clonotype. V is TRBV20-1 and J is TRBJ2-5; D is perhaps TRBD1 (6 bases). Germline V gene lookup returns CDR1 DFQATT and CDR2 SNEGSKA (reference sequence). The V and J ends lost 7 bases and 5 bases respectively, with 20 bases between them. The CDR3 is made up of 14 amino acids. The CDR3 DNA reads TGCAGTGGACAGACGGTAGTAAGGGGGGAGACCCAGTACTTC. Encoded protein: CSGQTVVRGETQYF.

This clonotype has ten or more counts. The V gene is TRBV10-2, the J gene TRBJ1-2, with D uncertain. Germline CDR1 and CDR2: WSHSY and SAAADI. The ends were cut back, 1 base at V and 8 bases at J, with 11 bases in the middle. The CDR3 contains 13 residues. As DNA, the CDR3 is TGCGCCAGCAGTGAGTGGTCCTCCATGGGCTACACCTTC. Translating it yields CASSEWSSMGYTF.

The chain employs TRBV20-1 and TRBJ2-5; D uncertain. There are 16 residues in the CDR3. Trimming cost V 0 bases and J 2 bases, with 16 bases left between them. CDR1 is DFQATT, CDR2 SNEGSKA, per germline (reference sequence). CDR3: CSARDLRLVGQETQYF. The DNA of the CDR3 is TGCAGTGCTAGAGATCTCCGACTGGTCGGGCAAGAGACCCAGTACTTC.

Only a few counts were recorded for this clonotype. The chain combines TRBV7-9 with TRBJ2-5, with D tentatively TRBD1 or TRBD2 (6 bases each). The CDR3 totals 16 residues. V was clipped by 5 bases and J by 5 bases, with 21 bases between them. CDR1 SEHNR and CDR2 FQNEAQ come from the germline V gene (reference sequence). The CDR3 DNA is TGTGCCAGCAGCCCGTTCCGGGGGCGGAGGGTGGAGACCCAGTACTTC. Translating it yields CASSPFRGRRVETQYF.

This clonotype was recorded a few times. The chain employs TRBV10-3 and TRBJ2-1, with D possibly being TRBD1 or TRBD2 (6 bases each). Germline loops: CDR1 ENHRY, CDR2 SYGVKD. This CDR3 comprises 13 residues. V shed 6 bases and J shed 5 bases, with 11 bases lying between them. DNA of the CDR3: TGTGCCATCAGGTCGAGGGGGGACAATGAGCAGTTCTTC. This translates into CAIRSRGDNEQFF.

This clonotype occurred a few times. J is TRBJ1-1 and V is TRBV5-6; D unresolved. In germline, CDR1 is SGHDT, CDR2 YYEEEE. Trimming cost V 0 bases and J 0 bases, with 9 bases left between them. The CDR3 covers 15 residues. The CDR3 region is CASSLGLTMNTEAFF. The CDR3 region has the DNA TGTGCCAGCAGCTTGGGACTGACGATGAACACTGAAGCTTTCTTT. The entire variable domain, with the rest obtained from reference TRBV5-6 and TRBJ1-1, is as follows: DAGVTQSPTHLIKTRGQQVTLRCSPKSGHDTVSWYQQALGQGPQFIFQYYEEEERQRGNFPDRFSGHQFPNYSSELNVNALLLGDSALYLCASSLGLTMNTEAFFGQGTRLTVV.

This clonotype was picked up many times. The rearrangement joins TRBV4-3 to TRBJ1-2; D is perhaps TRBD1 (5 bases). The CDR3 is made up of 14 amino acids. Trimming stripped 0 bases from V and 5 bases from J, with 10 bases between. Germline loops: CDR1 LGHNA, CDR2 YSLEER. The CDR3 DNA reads TGCGCCAGCAGCCAAGACAGGGTCCGGTATGGCTACACCTTC. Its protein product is CASSQDRVRYGYTF.

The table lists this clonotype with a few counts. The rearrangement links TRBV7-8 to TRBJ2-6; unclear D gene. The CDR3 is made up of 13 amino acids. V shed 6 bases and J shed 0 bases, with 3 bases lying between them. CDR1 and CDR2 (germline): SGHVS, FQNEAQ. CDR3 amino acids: CASRLSGANVLTF. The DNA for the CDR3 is TGTGCCAGCAGGCTCTCTGGGGCCAACGTCCTGACTTTC. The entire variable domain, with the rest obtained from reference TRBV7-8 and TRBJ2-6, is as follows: GAGVSQSPRYKVAKRGQDVALRCDPISGHVSLFWYQQALGQGPEFLTYFQNEAQLDKSGLPSDRFFAERPEGSVSTLKIQRTQQEDSAVYLCASRLSGANVLTFGAGSRLTVL.

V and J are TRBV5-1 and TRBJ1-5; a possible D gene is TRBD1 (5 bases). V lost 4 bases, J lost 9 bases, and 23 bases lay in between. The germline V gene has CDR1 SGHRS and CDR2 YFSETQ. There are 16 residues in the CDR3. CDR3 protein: CASSPTGTDVGSPQHF. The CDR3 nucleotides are TGCGCCAGCAGCCCAACCGGGACGGATGTTGGGTCGCCCCAGCATTTT.

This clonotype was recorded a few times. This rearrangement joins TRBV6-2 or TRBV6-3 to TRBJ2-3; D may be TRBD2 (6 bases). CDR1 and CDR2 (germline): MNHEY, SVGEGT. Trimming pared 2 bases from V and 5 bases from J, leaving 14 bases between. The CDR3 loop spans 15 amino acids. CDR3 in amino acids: CASSYRGLRRDTQYF. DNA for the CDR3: TGTGCCAGCAGTTACAGGGGACTGAGAAGAGATACGCAGTATTTT.

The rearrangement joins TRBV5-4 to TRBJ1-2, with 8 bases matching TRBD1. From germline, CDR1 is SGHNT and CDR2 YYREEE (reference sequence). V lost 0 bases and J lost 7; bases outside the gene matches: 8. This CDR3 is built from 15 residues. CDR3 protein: CASSLVTGGTVGYTF. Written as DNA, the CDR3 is TGTGCCAGCAGCTTGGTAACAGGGGGAACGGTTGGCTACACCTTC.

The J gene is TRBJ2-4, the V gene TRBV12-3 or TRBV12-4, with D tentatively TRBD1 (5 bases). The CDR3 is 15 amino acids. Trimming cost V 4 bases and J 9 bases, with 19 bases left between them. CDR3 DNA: TGTGCCAGCAGTTCAGAGGCAGGGTTGAGTACCATTCAGTACTTC. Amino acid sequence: CASSSEAGLSTIQYF.

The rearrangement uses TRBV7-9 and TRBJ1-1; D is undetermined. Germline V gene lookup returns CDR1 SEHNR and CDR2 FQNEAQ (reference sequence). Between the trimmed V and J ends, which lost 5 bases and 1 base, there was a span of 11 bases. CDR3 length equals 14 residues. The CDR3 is CASSPGPANTEAFF. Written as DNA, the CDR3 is TGTGCCAGCAGCCCGGGCCCGGCGAACACTGAAGCTTTCTTT.

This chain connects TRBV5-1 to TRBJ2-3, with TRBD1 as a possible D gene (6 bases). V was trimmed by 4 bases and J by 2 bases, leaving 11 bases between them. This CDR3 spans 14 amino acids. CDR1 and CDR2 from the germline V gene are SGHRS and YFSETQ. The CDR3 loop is CASSRTDATDTQYF. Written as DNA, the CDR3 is TGCGCCAGCAGCAGGACAGATGCCACAGATACGCAGTATTTT.

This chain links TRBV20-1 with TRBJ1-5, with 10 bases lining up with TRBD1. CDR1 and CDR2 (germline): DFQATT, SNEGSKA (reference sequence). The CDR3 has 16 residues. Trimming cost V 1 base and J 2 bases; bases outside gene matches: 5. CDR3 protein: CSARGGGTGGNQPQHF. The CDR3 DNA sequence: TGCAGTGCTAGAGGAGGGGGGACAGGGGGCAATCAGCCCCAGCATTTT.

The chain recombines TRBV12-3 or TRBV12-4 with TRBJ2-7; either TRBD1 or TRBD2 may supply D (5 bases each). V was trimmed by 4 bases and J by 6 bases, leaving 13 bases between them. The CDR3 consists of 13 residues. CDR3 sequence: CASSSLGDAEQYF. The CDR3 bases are TGTGCCAGCAGTTCCCTGGGGGACGCCGAGCAGTACTTC.

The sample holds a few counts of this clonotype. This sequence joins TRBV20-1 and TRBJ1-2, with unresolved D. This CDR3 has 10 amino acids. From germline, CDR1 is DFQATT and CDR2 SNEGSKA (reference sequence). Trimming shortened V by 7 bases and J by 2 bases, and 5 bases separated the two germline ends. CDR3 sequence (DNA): TGCAGTGGGAAAAACTATGGCTACACCTTC. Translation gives CSGKNYGYTF.

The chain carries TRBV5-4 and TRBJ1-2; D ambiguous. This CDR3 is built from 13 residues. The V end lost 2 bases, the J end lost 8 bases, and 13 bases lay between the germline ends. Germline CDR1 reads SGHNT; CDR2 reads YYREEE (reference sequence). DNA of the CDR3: TGTGCCAGCAGCTTCAAGGGAGGAGGGGGCTACACCTTC. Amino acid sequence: CASSFKGGGGYTF.